Listed below are T cell receptor beta chains from one sample, sequenced in a study of blood T cell repertoires in COVID-19. Using immunoSEQ multiplex PCR, the repertoire was profiled, and TCRdb retains in-frame clones only, with some absent. The table has around 130,000 clones, around 86% seen once. The source material was peripheral blood. These receptors were collected from a woman between 50 and 59 years old who had recovered from COVID-19. Both conserved end residues are part of each CDR3. Each record gives: CDR3 length, J gene, D gene, V gene, clone size, CDR3 DNA, CDR3 protein. The D gene is left open where the match is weak. Clone size is stated in some rows and not others, as once, few, many or a class when expanded.

18 | TRBJ2-3 | TRBD2 | TRBV9 | - | TGTGCCAGCAGCGTAGCCCCAAATAGCGGGAGGAGCACAGATACGCAGTATTTT | CASSVAPNSGRSTDTQYF
13 | TRBJ1-2 | - | TRBV27 | - | TGTGCCAGCAGTTTAGGGTTCGGGGGTGGCTACACCTTC | CASSLGFGGGYTF
12 | TRBJ2-7 | - | TRBV6-2/TRBV6-3 | - | TGTGCCAGCAGTCCCTCCGGCTACGAGCAGTACTTC | CASSPSGYEQYF
15 | TRBJ2-2 | - | TRBV7-9 | - | TGTGCCAGCAGCTTAGACAGTTTGAACACCGGGGAGCTGTTTTTT | CASSLDSLNTGELFF
17 | TRBJ1-6 | - | TRBV15 | few | TGTGCCACCAGCTCAGTCCCCGGGAGCTCCTATAATTCACCCCTCCACTTT | CATSSVPGSSYNSPLHF
16 | TRBJ2-5 | TRBD1 | TRBV5-8 | - | TGTGCCAGCAGCTTGGGGACAGGGGCCAACCAAGAGACCCAGTACTTC | CASSLGTGANQETQYF
16 | TRBJ2-5 | TRBD2 | TRBV7-9 | - | TGTGCCAGCAGCCCCGGACTAGCGGGAGTTAGGGAGACCCAGTACTTC | CASSPGLAGVRETQYF
14 | TRBJ1-5 | - | TRBV10-3 | - | TGTGCCATCAGTGAGGGCAGTCAGGGTCAGCCCCAGCATTTT | CAISEGSQGQPQHF
13 | TRBJ1-5 | - | TRBV28 | few | TGTGCCAGCACTTTGGGGGGTCCTCAGCCCCAGCATTTT | CASTLGGPQPQHF
17 | TRBJ2-5 | TRBD1 | TRBV4-3 | - | TGCGCCAGCAGCCAAGATAGGGATACAGGGGCGCGTGAGACCCAGTACTTC | CASSQDRDTGARETQYF
16 | TRBJ2-2 | - | TRBV7-9 | - | TGTGCCAGCAGCCACGGTGAGGGATCCTATACCGGGGAGCTGTTTTTT | CASSHGEGSYTGELFF
13 | TRBJ2-3 | - | TRBV25-1 | - | TGTGCCAGCAGGGACATAATGGGAGATACGCAGTATTTT | CASRDIMGDTQYF
14 | TRBJ2-7 | - | TRBV6-2/TRBV6-3 | - | - | CASSSSGNTYEQYF
15 | TRBJ2-1 | - | TRBV5-1 | once | TGCGCCAGCAGCTTGGCGGGGGTATCCTACAATGAGCAGTTCTTC | CASSLAGVSYNEQFF
13 | TRBJ1-1 | TRBD1 | TRBV5-1 | once | TGCGCCAGCAGCCTTGACAGGGGGATTTCAGCTTTCTTT | CASSLDRGISAFF
16 | TRBJ2-7 | - | TRBV6-6 | - | TGTGCCAGCAGTTACTCGAGTGGTCCCCTCTTCTACGAGCAGTACTTC | CASSYSSGPLFYEQYF
13 | TRBJ1-1 | - | TRBV7-3 | - | TGTGCCAGCAGCTTCTCGGGGGACACTGAAGCTTTCTTT | CASSFSGDTEAFF
17 | TRBJ2-5 | TRBD2 | TRBV27 | - | TGTGCCAGCAGTTTATTCAATGGAGCGGGGGAACAAGAGACCCAGTACTTC | CASSLFNGAGEQETQYF
14 | TRBJ1-3 | TRBD1 | TRBV2 | medium-sized | TGTGCCAGCAGTGCACAGGGGGCTGGAAACACCATATATTTT | CASSAQGAGNTIYF
15 | TRBJ1-4 | - | TRBV5-1 | - | TGCGCCAGCAGCTTCCAGGGCCTGTCTAATGAAAAACTGTTTTTT | CASSFQGLSNEKLFF
15 | TRBJ2-7 | TRBD1 | TRBV15 | - | TGTGCCACCAGCGTAGGGACAGGGAGCTCCTACGAGCAGTACTTC | CATSVGTGSSYEQYF
18 | TRBJ2-7 | TRBD2 | TRBV14 | once | TGTGCCAGCAGCCGACCTCATCCGGGACTAGCGGGAGCGGACGAGCAGTACTTC | CASSRPHPGLAGADEQYF
15 | TRBJ2-3 | TRBD2 | TRBV9 | - | TGTGCCAGCAGCGTAGCTGGCGGGAGTGGAGATACGCAGTATTTT | CASSVAGGSGDTQYF
14 | TRBJ1-1 | - | TRBV9 | - | TGTGCCAGCAGCGAGACTGGGGGGGCAGATGAAGCTTTCTTT | CASSETGGADEAFF
16 | TRBJ2-3 | - | TRBV7-2 | many | TGTGCCAGCAGATCCGTTATAGCGGTTCTCACAGATACGCAGTATTTT | CASRSVIAVLTDTQYF
15 | TRBJ1-3 | - | TRBV4-3 | - | TGCGCCAGCAGCCAATGGGGGGGAGGTGGAAACACCATATATTTT | CASSQWGGGGNTIYF
17 | TRBJ1-5 | - | TRBV2 | - | TGTGCCAGCAGTGAAGATAGAACAGCATATAGCAATCAGCCCCAGCATTTT | CASSEDRTAYSNQPQHF
16 | TRBJ2-7 | TRBD1 | TRBV4-2 | few | TGTGCCAGCAGCCCTCTTGGGGGGACAGGGCCCTACGAGCAGTACTTC | CASSPLGGTGPYEQYF
14 | TRBJ1-2 | - | TRBV5-1 | - | TGCGCCAGCAGTTGGGGGGGGTCCCAGGATGGCTACACCTTC | CASSWGGSQDGYTF
19 | TRBJ2-3 | TRBD2 | TRBV27 | - | TGTGCCAGCAGTTTATATAGCGGGGGAGCCAAAACTAGCACAGATACGCAGTATTTT | CASSLYSGGAKTSTDTQYF
13 | TRBJ2-1 | - | TRBV28 | - | TGTGCCAGCAGCCCGGGAATCTACAATGAGCAGTTCTTC | CASSPGIYNEQFF
15 | TRBJ2-1 | TRBD2 | TRBV6-5 | once | TGTGCCAGCAGGATACTAGCGGGAGGGGGAAATGAGCAGTTCTTC | CASRILAGGGNEQFF
17 | TRBJ2-7 | - | TRBV23-1 | - | TGCGCCCGATGCGGATTGGGGGGGCGAACCCTCTCCTACGAGCAGTACTTC | CARCGLGGRTLSYEQYF
15 | TRBJ1-2 | - | TRBV19 | - | TGTGCCAGTAGTATAGGGGGGACAAATAACTATGGCTACACCTTC | CASSIGGTNNYGYTF
14 | TRBJ2-2 | - | TRBV9 | - | TGTGCCAGCAGCGTAACAGGGTACACCGGGGAGCTGTTTTTT | CASSVTGYTGELFF
14 | TRBJ1-1 | TRBD1 | TRBV28 | - | TGTGCCAGCAGTTTACCAGACAGGGTCACTGAAGCTTTCTTT | CASSLPDRVTEAFF
13 | TRBJ1-2 | - | TRBV13 | - | TGTGCCAGCAGCTTAGGCCTCGGGGATGGCTACACCTTC | CASSLGLGDGYTF
14 | TRBJ2-1 | TRBD2 | TRBV30 | - | TGTGCCTGGAGTTTGTGGGGGGGTTTCTATGAGCAGTTCTTC | CAWSLWGGFYEQFF
14 | TRBJ2-5 | - | TRBV7-9 | few | TGTGCCAGCAGCTTAGCGGTAGGGGGAGAGACCCAGTACTTC | CASSLAVGGETQYF
15 | TRBJ2-1 | - | TRBV7-3 | - | TGTGCCAGCAGCTTAACGGGGCTCTCCTACAATGAGCAGTTCTTC | CASSLTGLSYNEQFF
14 | TRBJ1-5 | TRBD1 | TRBV10-3 | once | TGTGCCATCAGCAGACAGGGAAGCAATCAGCCCCAGCATTTT | CAISRQGSNQPQHF
15 | TRBJ2-7 | TRBD1 | TRBV6-5 | - | TGTGCCAGCAGTCCATCGTACGGGACAGGCGGCGAGCAGTACTTC | CASSPSYGTGGEQYF
15 | TRBJ1-4 | - | TRBV30 | - | TGTGCCTGGACCGGAAACAGGGCCGGTGGTGAAAAACTGTTTTTT | CAWTGNRAGGEKLFF
14 | TRBJ2-3 | TRBD2 | TRBV5-5 | - | TGTGCCAGCAGCCGTGGGGGGGGCACAGATACGCAGTATTTT | CASSRGGGTDTQYF
16 | TRBJ1-1 | TRBD1 | TRBV19 | - | TGTGCCAGTACCCAGATATTTGGACAGGCCAGGACTGAAGCTTTCTTT | CASTQIFGQARTEAFF
12 | TRBJ2-1 | - | TRBV11-3 | - | TGTGCCAGCAGCTTAGGACTGGGTGAGCAGTTCTTC | CASSLGLGEQFF
15 | TRBJ2-5 | - | TRBV24-1 | - | TGTGCCACCAGTGATACTAAACTCGGTGGGGAGACCCAGTACTTC | CATSDTKLGGETQYF
14 | TRBJ2-1 | TRBD2 | TRBV6-6 | - | TGTGCCAGCAGTTGGGAGGGCCGGGGCAATGAGCAGTTCTTC | CASSWEGRGNEQFF
12 | TRBJ1-2 | - | TRBV2 | few | TGTGCCAGCAGTCCAGGGGTCTATGGCTACACCTTC | CASSPGVYGYTF
14 | TRBJ1-2 | - | TRBV11-2 | - | TGTGCCAGCAGCTCCGGCAGGGCCAACTATGGCTACACCTTC | CASSSGRANYGYTF
14 | TRBJ2-7 | - | TRBV6-5 | once | TGTGCCAGCAGTTACAGCGGGCTCTCCTACGAGCAGTACTTC | CASSYSGLSYEQYF
13 | TRBJ2-7 | - | TRBV7-8 | - | TGTGCCAGCAGCATTATACAGAACTACGAGCAGTACTTC | CASSIIQNYEQYF
15 | TRBJ2-1 | TRBD1 | TRBV2 | - | TGTGCCAGCAGTATCCTCGGACAGGGGAAAAATGAGCAGTTCTTC | CASSILGQGKNEQFF
15 | TRBJ2-7 | TRBD2 | TRBV4-2 | - | TGTGCCAGCAGCCAATTCCTAGCGGGCCAATACGAGCAGTACTTC | CASSQFLAGQYEQYF
12 | TRBJ2-3 | - | TRBV2 | - | TGTGCCAGCAAGATTTGGGCGGATACGCAGTATTTT | CASKIWADTQYF
15 | TRBJ1-2 | TRBD1 | TRBV30 | few | TGTGCCTGGAGTGTACTGAGAAAGGGGGCAGGAGGCTACACCTTC | CAWSVLRKGAGGYTF
14 | TRBJ1-1 | - | TRBV7-6 | once | TGTGCCAGCAGCTTAGGTGCAGGGTACACTGAAGCTTTCTTT | CASSLGAGYTEAFF